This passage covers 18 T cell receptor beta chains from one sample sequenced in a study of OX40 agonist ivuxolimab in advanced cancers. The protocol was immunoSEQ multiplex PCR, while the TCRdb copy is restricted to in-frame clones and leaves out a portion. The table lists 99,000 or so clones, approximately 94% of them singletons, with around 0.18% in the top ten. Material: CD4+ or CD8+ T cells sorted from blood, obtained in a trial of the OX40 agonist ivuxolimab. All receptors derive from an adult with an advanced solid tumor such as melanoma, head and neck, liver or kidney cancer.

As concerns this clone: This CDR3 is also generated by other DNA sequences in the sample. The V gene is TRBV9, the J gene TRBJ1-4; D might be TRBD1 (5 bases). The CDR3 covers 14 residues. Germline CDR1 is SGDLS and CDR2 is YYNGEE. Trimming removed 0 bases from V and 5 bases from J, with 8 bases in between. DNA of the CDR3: TGTGCCAGCAGCGTAGGCCAGGGAAATGAAAAACTGTTTTTT. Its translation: CASSVGQGNEKLFF.

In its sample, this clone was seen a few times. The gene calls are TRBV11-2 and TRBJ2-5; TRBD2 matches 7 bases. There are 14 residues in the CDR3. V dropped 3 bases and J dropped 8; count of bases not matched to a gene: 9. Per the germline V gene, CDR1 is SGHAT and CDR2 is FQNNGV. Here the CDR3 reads CASSFQRGGPTQYF. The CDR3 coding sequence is TGTGCCAGCAGCTTCCAGCGGGGCGGTCCAACCCAGTACTTC.

CDR3 DNA: TGTGCCAGCAGTGAAATATTTAGGGATAGCAATCAGCCCCAGCATTTT. This gives the protein CASSEIFRDSNQPQHF. V and J are TRBV6-1 and TRBJ1-5; D is uncertain. The CDR3 covers 16 residues. Germline V gives CDR1 MNHNS, CDR2 SASEGT. V was clipped by 2 bases and J by 0 bases, with 11 bases between them.

CDR3 coding DNA: TGTGCCAGCAGCTTTGGACAGCAAGAGACCCAGTACTTC. Amino acid sequence: CASSFGQQETQYF. The chain couples TRBV7-8 to TRBJ2-5; tentative D call: TRBD1 (6 bases). V shed 3 bases and J shed 2 bases, with 7 bases lying between them. The CDR3 totals 13 residues. Germline-derived CDR1 and CDR2 are SGHVS and FQNEAQ.

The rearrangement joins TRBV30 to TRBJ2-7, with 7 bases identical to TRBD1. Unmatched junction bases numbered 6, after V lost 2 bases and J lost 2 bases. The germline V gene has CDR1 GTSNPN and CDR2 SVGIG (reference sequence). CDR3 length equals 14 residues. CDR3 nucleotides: TGTGCCTGGAGTATCGGGACAGCACCCTACGAGCAGTACTTC. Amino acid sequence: CAWSIGTAPYEQYF. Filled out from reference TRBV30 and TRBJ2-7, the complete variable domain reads SQTIHQWPATLVQPVGSPLSLECTVEGTSNPNLYWYRQAAGRGLQLLFYSVGIGQISSEVPQNLSASRPQDRQFILSSKKLLLSDSGFYLCAWSIGTAPYEQYFGPGTRLTVT.

The CDR3 reads CASSRDRDYGYTF. The CDR3 coding sequence is TGTGCCAGCTCACGAGACCGTGACTATGGCTACACCTTC. This rearrangement joins TRBV18 to TRBJ1-2; unclear D gene. Germline CDR1 and CDR2: KGHSH and LQKENI. The CDR3 is 13 residues long. Trimming left V 4 bases short and J 3 bases short, with 9 bases between.

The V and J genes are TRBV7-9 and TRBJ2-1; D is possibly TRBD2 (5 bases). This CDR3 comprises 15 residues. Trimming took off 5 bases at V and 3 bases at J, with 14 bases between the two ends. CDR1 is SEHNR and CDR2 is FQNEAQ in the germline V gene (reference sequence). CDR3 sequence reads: CASSLARGRYNEQFF. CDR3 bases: TGTGCCAGCAGCCTCGCCCGGGGTCGCTACAATGAGCAGTTCTTC.

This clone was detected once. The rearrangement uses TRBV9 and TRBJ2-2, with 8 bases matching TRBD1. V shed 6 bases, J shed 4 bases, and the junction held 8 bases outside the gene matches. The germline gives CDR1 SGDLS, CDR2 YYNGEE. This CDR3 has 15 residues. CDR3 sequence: CASTTGGRGTGELFF. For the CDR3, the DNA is TGTGCCAGCACTACAGGGGGACGAGGCACCGGGGAGCTGTTTTTT.

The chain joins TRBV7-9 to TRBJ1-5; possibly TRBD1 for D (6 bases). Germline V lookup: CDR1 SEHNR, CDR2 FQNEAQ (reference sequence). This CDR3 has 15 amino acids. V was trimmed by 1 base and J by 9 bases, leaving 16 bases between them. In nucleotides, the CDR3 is TGTGCCAGCAGCTTAGGCGGCAGGGGAAGTCGGCCCCAGCATTTT. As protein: CASSLGGRGSRPQHF.

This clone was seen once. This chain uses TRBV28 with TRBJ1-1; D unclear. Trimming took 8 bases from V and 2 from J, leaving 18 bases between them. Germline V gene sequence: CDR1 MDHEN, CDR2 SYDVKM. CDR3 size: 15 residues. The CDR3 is CASFPHRIINTEAFF. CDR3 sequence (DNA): TGTGCCAGCTTCCCCCACCGTATCATTAACACTGAAGCTTTCTTT.

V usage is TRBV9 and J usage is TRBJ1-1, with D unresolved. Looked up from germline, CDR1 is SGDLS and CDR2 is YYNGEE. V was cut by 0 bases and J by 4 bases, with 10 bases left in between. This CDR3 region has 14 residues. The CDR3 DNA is TGTGCCAGCAGCGTAGTTAGTGGTTCCACTGAAGCTTTCTTT. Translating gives CASSVVSGSTEAFF.

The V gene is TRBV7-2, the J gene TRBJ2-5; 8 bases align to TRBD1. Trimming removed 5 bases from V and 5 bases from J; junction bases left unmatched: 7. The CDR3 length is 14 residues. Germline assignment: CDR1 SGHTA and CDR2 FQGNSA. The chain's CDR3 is CASSRQGAAETQYF. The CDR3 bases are TGTGCCAGCAGCCGCCAGGGGGCCGCGGAGACCCAGTACTTC.

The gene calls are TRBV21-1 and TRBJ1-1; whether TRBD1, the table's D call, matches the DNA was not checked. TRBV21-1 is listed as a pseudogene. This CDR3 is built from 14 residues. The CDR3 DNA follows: TGTGCCAGCAGCAACGACAGGGTGAACACTGAAGCTTTCTTT. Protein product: CASSNDRVNTEAFF.

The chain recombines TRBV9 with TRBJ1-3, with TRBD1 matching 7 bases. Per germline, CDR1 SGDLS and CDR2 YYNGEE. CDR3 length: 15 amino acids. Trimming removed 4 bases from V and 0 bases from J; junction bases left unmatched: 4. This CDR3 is CASSQGVDSGNTIYF. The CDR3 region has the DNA TGTGCCAGCAGCCAGGGGGTAGACTCTGGAAACACCATATATTTT.

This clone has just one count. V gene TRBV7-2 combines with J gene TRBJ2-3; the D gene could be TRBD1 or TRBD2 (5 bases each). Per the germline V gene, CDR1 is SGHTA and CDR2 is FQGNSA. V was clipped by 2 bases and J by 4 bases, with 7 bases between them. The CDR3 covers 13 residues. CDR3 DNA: TGTGCCAGCAGCTTAAGAGGGGCAGATACGCAGTATTTT. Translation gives CASSLRGADTQYF.

The CDR3 protein is CASSPASASTNEKLFF. Written as DNA, the CDR3 is TGTGCCAGCTCACCGGCCAGTGCTTCAACTAATGAAAAACTGTTTTTT. The chain has TRBV18 and TRBJ1-4; no firm D call. The CDR3 has 16 residues. V was shortened by 3 bases and J by 0 bases, with 11 bases between the two germline ends. Germline V lookup: CDR1 KGHSH, CDR2 LQKENI.

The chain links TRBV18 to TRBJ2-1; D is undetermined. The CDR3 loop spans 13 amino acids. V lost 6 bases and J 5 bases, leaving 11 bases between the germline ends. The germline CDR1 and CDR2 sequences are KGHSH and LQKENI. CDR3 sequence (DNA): TGTGCCAGCTCCCCCCAGGTTCACAATGAGCAGTTCTTC. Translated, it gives CASSPQVHNEQFF.

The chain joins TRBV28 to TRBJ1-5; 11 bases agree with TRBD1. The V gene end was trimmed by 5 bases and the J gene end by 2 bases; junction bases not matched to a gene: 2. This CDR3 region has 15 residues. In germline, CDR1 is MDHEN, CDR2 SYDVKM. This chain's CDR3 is CASSRTGGGNQPQHF. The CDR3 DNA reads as TGTGCCAGCAGTAGGACAGGGGGCGGCAATCAGCCCCAGCATTTT.